Presented here are 14 T cell receptor beta chains from one specimen sequenced in a study of radiotherapy plus CTLA-4 blockade in lung cancer. Assay used: immunoSEQ multiplex PCR; TCRdb lists only in-frame clones, some missing. The sample yields 90,000 or so clones, roughly 85% seen once. Material: peripheral blood, obtained from a patient treated with radiotherapy plus ipilimumab. The receptor source for this set is a human donor with non-small cell lung cancer who had stable disease on radiotherapy plus ipilimumab.

The chain employs TRBV5-8 and TRBJ2-6; unclear D gene. This CDR3 is 15 amino acids long. Germline CDR1 SGHTS, CDR2 YDEGEE. V shed 1 base and J shed 0 bases, with 5 bases lying between them. CDR3 residues: CASSLIFSGANVLTF. As DNA, the CDR3 is TGTGCCAGCAGCTTGATATTCTCTGGGGCCAACGTCCTGACTTTC.

The chain employs TRBV7-2 and TRBJ1-1; 9 bases match TRBD1. V gave up 6 bases and J gave up 4 bases; unmatched junction bases: 3. Per germline, CDR1 SGHTA and CDR2 FQGNSA. The CDR3 has 13 amino acids. Written as DNA, the CDR3 is TGTGCCAGCAGGACAGGGGGGGGCACTGAAGCTTTCTTT. Translated: CASRTGGGTEAFF.

The chain uses TRBV12-5 and TRBJ2-1, with 7 nucleotides matching TRBD1. V was pared by 5 bases and J by 4 bases, with 5 bases of the junction left unmatched. CDR3 length: 14 amino acids. Germline V gene data show CDR1 as LGHNT and CDR2 as FRNRAP. CDR3 DNA: TGTGCTAGTGGTCCCCACAGGGGTTACAATGAGCAGTTCTTC. The encoded protein is CASGPHRGYNEQFF. Based on the CDR3 plus reference TRBV12-5 and TRBJ2-1, the full variable domain is DARVTQTPRHKVTEMGQEVTMRCQPILGHNTVFWYRQTMMQGLELLAYFRNRAPLDDSGMPKDRFSAEMPDATLATLKIQPSEPRDSAVYFCASGPHRGYNEQFFGPGTRLTVL.

The V call is TRBV16, the J call TRBJ2-2; D is uncertain. Germline-derived CDR1 and CDR2 are KGHSY and FQNENV. Trimming removed 0 bases at V and 6 bases at J, with 11 bases between. There are 15 residues in the CDR3. The CDR3 bases are TGTGCCAGCAGCCAATCTTCCCGTTCAGCCGGGGAGCTGTTTTTT. Its translation is CASSQSSRSAGELFF.

The V gene is TRBV10-2, the J gene TRBJ2-1, with D maybe TRBD2 (6 bases). The V end lost 9 bases, the J end lost 0 bases, and 9 bases lay between the germline ends. This CDR3 has 13 amino acids. Germline assignment: CDR1 WSHSY and CDR2 SAAADI. CDR3 sequence (DNA): TGCGCCAGTGGGGACTTCTCCTACAATGAGCAGTTCTTC. It encodes CASGDFSYNEQFF.

The rearrangement joins TRBV15 to TRBJ1-5; D uncertain. The germline V gene has CDR1 LNHNV and CDR2 YYDKDF (reference sequence). Trimming removed 1 base at V and 7 bases at J, with 8 bases between. This CDR3 region has 13 residues. The CDR3 region has the DNA TGTGCCACCAGCAGAGGTGTGGCCCAGCCCCAGCATTTT. This sequence encodes CATSRGVAQPQHF.

The chain uses TRBV9 and TRBJ2-5; 7 bases align to TRBD1. The CDR3 consists of 16 residues. Unmatched junction bases numbered 7, after V lost 0 bases and J lost 2 bases. The V gene's germline CDR1 is SGDLS and CDR2 YYNGEE. Written as DNA, the CDR3 is TGTGCCAGCAGCGTAGCCCCGCGACAGGGTCAAGAGACCCAGTACTTC. Translated, it gives CASSVAPRQGQETQYF.

The chain links TRBV30 to TRBJ1-4, with D tentatively TRBD1 (5 bases). CDR3 length: 15 residues. The germline V gene has CDR1 GTSNPN and CDR2 SVGIG (reference sequence). V was shortened by 3 bases and J by 7 bases, with 18 bases between the two germline ends. The DNA for the CDR3 is TGTGCCTGGAGCGAAGATACAGGAGTTTTTGAAAAACTGTTTTTT. Its protein product is CAWSEDTGVFEKLFF.

The chain has TRBV7-6 and TRBJ2-5; possibly TRBD2 for D (6 bases). Germline CDR1 reads SGHVS; CDR2 reads FNYEAQ. Trimming shortened V by 6 bases and J by 4 bases, and 21 bases separated the two germline ends. This CDR3 contains 16 residues. CDR3 in DNA: TGTGCCAGCAGGGGGCCTGCAACGGGAGATGGAGAGACCCAGTACTTC. Translation: CASRGPATGDGETQYF.

The chain is built from TRBV4-1 and TRBJ2-3; D is uncertain. Germline CDR1 and CDR2: MGHRA and YSYEKL. Trimming removed 1 base at V and 0 bases at J, with 8 bases between. CDR3 length: 15 residues. The CDR3 is CASSQAGISTDTQYF. In DNA form, the CDR3 reads TGCGCCAGCAGCCAAGCGGGTATTAGCACAGATACGCAGTATTTT.

J is TRBJ2-1 and V is TRBV13; D tentatively fits TRBD1 or TRBD2 (5 bases each). The V gene's germline CDR1 is PRHDT and CDR2 FYEKMQ (reference sequence). The CDR3 covers 16 residues. Deletions cut 4 bases from V and 7 bases from J, with 20 bases between. The CDR3 is CASSSREYRSSNEQFF. CDR3 DNA sequence: TGTGCCAGCAGCTCCAGGGAGTACCGGAGTTCGAATGAGCAGTTCTTC.

The V gene is TRBV15, the J gene TRBJ2-7; 10 nucleotides agree with TRBD2. The V segment lost 1 base and the J segment 5 bases; nucleotides outside the gene matches: 8. The CDR3 contains 16 residues. Per the germline V gene, CDR1 is LNHNV and CDR2 is YYDKDF (reference sequence). The CDR3 reads CATSRGERGGRNEQYF. DNA of the CDR3: TGTGCCACCAGCAGAGGGGAGCGGGGGGGCCGGAACGAGCAGTACTTC.

J is TRBJ2-4 and V is TRBV5-8, with TRBD2 matching over 8 bases. Losses at the gene ends were 4 bases for V and 3 bases for J; bases not matched to a gene: 6. This CDR3 spans 15 amino acids. Germline V gene data show CDR1 as SGHTS and CDR2 as YDEGEE. The CDR3 sequence: CASSAAGGVKNIQYF. The CDR3 nucleotides are TGTGCCAGCAGCGCGGCCGGGGGGGTCAAAAACATTCAGTACTTC.

V gene TRBV28 combines with J gene TRBJ2-3; D gene ambiguous. The CDR3 length is 12 residues. Germline V lookup: CDR1 MDHEN, CDR2 SYDVKM. Trimming took off 4 bases at V and 1 base at J, with 3 bases between the two ends. The CDR3 region has the DNA TGTGCCAGCAGTTCCGGCACAGATACGCAGTATTTT. This translates into CASSSGTDTQYF. Combining the CDR3 with reference TRBV28 and TRBJ2-3 gives the whole variable domain DVKVTQSSRYLVKRTGEKVFLECVQDMDHENMFWYRQDPGLGLRLIYFSYDVKMKEKGDIPEGYSVSREKKERFSLILESASTNQTSMYLCASSSGTDTQYFGPGTRLTVL.